The rows below give T cell receptor beta chains drawn from one sample of a study of regulatory T cells in long-lasting Graves disease. TCRdb ran MiXCR on the multiplex PCR reads and lists one entry per CDR3 protein. The repertoire holds over 350,000 distinct CDR3 sequences, with approximately 16% as singletons. In addition, the sample was reused for a study of T cells in Graves' hyperthyroidism and ophthalmopathy.

The sequencing used peripheral blood mononuclear cells (PBMCs), collected at new diagnosis, from a patient treated with antithyroid drugs. The receptors stem from a woman in her 40s with Graves disease. CDR3s include the opening cysteine and the closing phenylalanine or tryptophan. Fields, in order: V gene, CDR3 length, D gene, clone size, J gene, CDR3 DNA, CDR3 protein. The D gene is left open where the match is weak. Clone size is shown for a subset of rows, as once, few, many or a class of expanded clone.

TRBV30,15,-,few,TRBJ2-3,TGTGCCTGGACCCCTCAGGGCTCTTTCACAGATACGCAGTATTTT,CAWTPQGSFTDTQYF
TRBV20-1,14,TRBD1,-,TRBJ2-7,TGCAGTGCCCCGGGACAGGGGACAGCCTACGAGCAGTACTTC,CSAPGQGTAYEQYF
TRBV12-3/TRBV12-4,12,-,many,TRBJ1-1,TGTGCCAGCCGTTGGACAGACACTGAAGCTTTCTTT,CASRWTDTEAFF
TRBV24-1,14,-,-,TRBJ2-1,TGTGCCACCAGTGACCCCCCTATAAACAATGAGCAGTTCTTC,CATSDPPINNEQFF
TRBV18,18,TRBD1,many,TRBJ1-4,TGTGCCAGCTCACGAAACCCTGTGGACAGGGAACCAGATGAAAAACTGTTTTTT,CASSRNPVDREPDEKLFF
TRBV6-1,14,TRBD1,many,TRBJ2-5,TGTGCCAGCAGAATGGACAGGACCCAAGAGACCCAGTACTTC,CASRMDRTQETQYF
TRBV20-1,16,-,few,TRBJ2-2,TGCAGTGCTAGAATACAGGGGAGGAGTGGCACCGGGGAGCTGTTTTTT,CSARIQGRSGTGELFF
TRBV6-1,19,TRBD1,many,TRBJ2-5,TGTGCCAGCAGTGAACAAGGGGACAGGGGGGGGTTTTACCAAGAGACCCAGTACTTC,CASSEQGDRGGFYQETQYF
TRBV12-3/TRBV12-4,13,-,many,TRBJ1-2,TGTGCCAGCAGCCTGGGAAGAATCTATGGCTACACCTTC,CASSLGRIYGYTF
TRBV9,17,TRBD2,many,TRBJ2-1,TGTGCCAGCAGCGTGGCTAGCGGGAGGGGGTCCTACAATGAGCAGTTCTTC,CASSVASGRGSYNEQFF
TRBV6-1,17,TRBD2,-,TRBJ2-4,TGTGCCAGCAGCTCACTAGCGGGAGGGGACCTCAAAAACATTCAGTACTTC,CASSSLAGGDLKNIQYF
TRBV5-1,12,-,many,TRBJ2-7,TGCGCCAGCAGCTTGGATGGAGACGAGCAGTACTTC,CASSLDGDEQYF
TRBV29-1,15,-,-,TRBJ2-5,TGCAGCGTTGAAGATCCCCCCAGGGCAGGGGAGACCCAGTACTTC,CSVEDPPRAGETQYF
TRBV28,17,-,many,TRBJ2-3,TGTGCCAGCAGTTTATCCCAGACAGAGGAGGTCCCAGATACGCAGTATTTT,CASSLSQTEEVPDTQYF
TRBV12-3/TRBV12-4,14,TRBD1,-,TRBJ2-5,TGTGCCAGCAGTACAAGGACAGGGGCAGAGACCCAGTACTTC,CASSTRTGAETQYF
TRBV3-1,13,-,-,TRBJ2-7,TGTGCCAGCGGCCGTGTGGGGGAGAGCGAGCAGTACTTC,CASGRVGESEQYF
TRBV19,14,TRBD2,many,TRBJ2-3,TGTGCCAGTAGTTTGGAGCGGGATCGAGCTACGCAGTATTTT,CASSLERDRATQYF
TRBV5-4,15,TRBD1,-,TRBJ2-3,TGTGCCAGCAGCCGTGGGACAGGGCCCACAGATACGCAGTATTTT,CASSRGTGPTDTQYF
TRBV28,16,TRBD2,once,TRBJ2-5,TGTGCCAGCAGTTTGGGACTAGCGGGACGTCAAGAGGTCCAGTACTTC,CASSLGLAGRQEVQYF
TRBV20-1,13,TRBD1,many,TRBJ2-2,TGCAGTGCAAATGGACAGGGTCACGGGGAGCTGTTTTTT,CSANGQGHGELFF
TRBV7-2,16,-,-,TRBJ1-3,TGTGCCAGCAGCTTAGTCGCCGGATGGCCAGGAAACACCATATATTTT,CASSLVAGWPGNTIYF
TRBV20-1,14,-,few,TRBJ2-1,TGCAGTGCTAGAACGGGATCCGGTGACTATGAGCAGTTCTTC,CSARTGSGDYEQFF
TRBV9,15,-,-,TRBJ2-3,TGTGCCAGCAGTGAAGCAGCGCGGGGCACAGATACGCAGTATTTT,CASSEAARGTDTQYF
TRBV6-1,13,-,-,TRBJ2-5,TGTGCCAGCAGTCGGTGGGACCAAGAGACCCAGTACTTC,CASSRWDQETQYF
TRBV12-3/TRBV12-4,15,-,many,TRBJ2-7,TGTGCCAGCTGTCTAAAGGGGGAAGGATCCCACGAGCAGTACTTC,CASCLKGEGSHEQYF
TRBV18,14,-,many,TRBJ2-2,TGTGCCAGCTGCGTAGTGGGCGTCGACCGGGAGCTGTTTTTT,CASCVVGVDRELFF
TRBV6-1,12,-,few,TRBJ2-7,TGTGCCAGCAGCTCCTACAGCGACGAGCAGCACTTC,CASSSYSDEQHF
TRBV6-1,10,-,many,TRBJ2-5,TGTGCCAGCAGTGAAACCCCAGGGAGCTTC,CASSETPGSF
TRBV12-3/TRBV12-4,16,TRBD2,-,TRBJ2-1,TGTGCCAGCAGCCTCCGGGGGACTAGCGGGAGGCCTGAGCAGTTCTTC,CASSLRGTSGRPEQFF
TRBV2,16,TRBD2,many,TRBJ2-2,TGTGCCAGCCGTACAGGGGCTAGCGGGGCCACCGGGGAGCTGTTTTTT,CASRTGASGATGELFF
TRBV9,16,TRBD1,many,TRBJ1-2,TGTGCCAGCAGCCCCGGGGAGGAGGGGGCGGTATATGGCTACACCTTC,CASSPGEEGAVYGYTF
TRBV30,14,-,-,TRBJ1-3,TGTGCCTGGACAAAGGACAGCGTTGGAAACACCATATATTTT,CAWTKDSVGNTIYF
TRBV7-9,13,TRBD1,-,TRBJ1-2,TGTGCCAGCAGCTTGGACAGGGTCGACGGCTACACCTTC,CASSLDRVDGYTF
TRBV12-5,13,-,many,TRBJ2-7,TGTGCTAGTGGTTTGGTAACGGCGGTCGAGCAGTACTTC,CASGLVTAVEQYF
TRBV18,15,TRBD2,many,TRBJ2-1,TGTGCCAGCTCCCCGACTAGCGGGAGAGGCAATGAGCAGTTCTTC,CASSPTSGRGNEQFF
TRBV12-3/TRBV12-4,14,-,many,TRBJ1-3,TGTGCCAGCAGTCCTACTCGTTCTGGAAACACCATATATTTT,CASSPTRSGNTIYF
TRBV11-2,17,TRBD1,many,TRBJ2-5,TGTGCCAGCAGCCTGGACGGTTTACAGGGGTGGCAAGAGACCCAGTACTTC,CASSLDGLQGWQETQYF
TRBV30,14,TRBD2,many,TRBJ2-1,TGTGCCTGGACCGGACTAGCTCGAGCCAATGAGCAGTTCTTC,CAWTGLARANEQFF
TRBV6-2/TRBV6-3,14,-,-,TRBJ2-4,TGTGCCAGCAGTGAACTGGCGTCGGGAAACATTCAGTACTTC,CASSELASGNIQYF
TRBV5-1,15,-,-,TRBJ2-3,TGCGCCAGCAGCTTGGGGGAGCGACGCACAGATACGCAGTATTTT,CASSLGERRTDTQYF
TRBV5-1,14,-,many,TRBJ2-3,TGCGCCAGCAGCCTGAGTCTCTCCACAGATACGCAGTATTTT,CASSLSLSTDTQYF
TRBV12-5,14,-,-,TRBJ2-5,TGTGCCAGTGGTTCTCCGACGGCCCAGGGGACCCAGTACTTC,CASGSPTAQGTQYF
TRBV3-1,12,TRBD1,few,TRBJ2-7,TGTGCCAGCCGCGGGACAGGGAACGAGCAGTACTTC,CASRGTGNEQYF
TRBV7-6,13,-,-,TRBJ2-3,TGTGCCAGCAGCTTAGGAGGGGAAGGTACGCAGTATTTT,CASSLGGEGTQYF
TRBV5-1,15,TRBD2,few,TRBJ2-1,TGCGCCAGCAGCTTGTCAGCGGGAGTAGTAAATGAGCAGTTCTTC,CASSLSAGVVNEQFF
TRBV4-2,16,-,-,TRBJ2-2,TGTGCCAGCAGCCAAGAGGTCTTGAGCCGTTCCGGGGAGCTGTTTTTT,CASSQEVLSRSGELFF
TRBV5-8,11,-,once,TRBJ1-5,TGTGCCAGCAGCCCTGTTAGAGCCCAGCATTTT,CASSPVRAQHF